A single T cell receptor beta chain is shown here with its context. Its specificity is not known. CDR3 length equals 15 residues. The V end was cut by 3 bases, the J end by 4 bases, with 16 bases between. CDR1 is SQVTM and CDR2 is ANQGSEA in the germline V gene. The sample comes from a study of high-grade serous ovarian cancer treatment subgroups. Study-wide background: Each sample yielded on average approximately 7,700 unique TCR beta rearrangements from approximately 13,000 reads. Findings of the study overall: TCR relatedness rose with neoantigen level and trended with mutation load. Repertoire similarity ranged roughly 0.1 to 0.85 between tumors of one patient.

Data came from immunoSEQ multiplex PCR; TCRdb stores just in-frame clones and leaves some out. The sample has over 14,000 clones; roughly nine tenths are singletons. Tumor tissue was taken before any definitive surgery or chemotherapy was given. Source material: tumor tissue. The chain uses TRBV29-1 and TRBJ2-1; possibly TRBD2 for D (7 bases). This clonotype originated in a human donor with high-grade serous ovarian cancer. CDR3 region: CSVDGRGVLYNEQFF. The DNA of the CDR3 is TGCAGCGTTGATGGGAGGGGGGTACTTTACAATGAGCAGTTCTTC.